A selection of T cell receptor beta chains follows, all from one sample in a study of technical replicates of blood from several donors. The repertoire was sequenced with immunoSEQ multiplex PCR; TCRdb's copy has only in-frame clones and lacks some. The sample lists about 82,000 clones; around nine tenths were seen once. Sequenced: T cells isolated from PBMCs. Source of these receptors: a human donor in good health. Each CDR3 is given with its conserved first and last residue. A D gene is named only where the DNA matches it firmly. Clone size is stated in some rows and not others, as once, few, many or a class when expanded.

CDR3 protein: CASSLGQRAYEQYF
CDR3 DNA: TGTGCCAGCAGTTTAGGGCAGAGGGCTTACGAGCAGTACTTC
J gene: TRBJ2-7
clone size: NA
D gene: NA
V gene: TRBV27
CDR3 length: 14

CDR3 protein: CATSRVGSELFF
CDR3 DNA: TGTGCCACCAGCAGAGTTGGGAGCGAACTGTTTTTT
J gene: TRBJ1-4
clone size: NA
D gene: NA
V gene: TRBV15
CDR3 length: 12

CDR3 protein: CASGLSLGQPQHF
CDR3 DNA: TGTGCTAGTGGTTTATCTCTCGGGCAGCCCCAGCATTTT
J gene: TRBJ1-5
clone size: NA
D gene: NA
V gene: TRBV12-5
CDR3 length: 13

CDR3 protein: CASSLAEREQYF
CDR3 DNA: TGTGCCAGCAGCTTAGCAGAGAGGGAGCAGTACTTC
J gene: TRBJ2-7
clone size: NA
D gene: NA
V gene: TRBV7-9
CDR3 length: 12

CDR3 protein: CAWSSGQGNQPQHF
CDR3 DNA: TGTGCCTGGAGCTCAGGACAGGGGAATCAGCCCCAGCATTTT
J gene: TRBJ1-5
clone size: few
D gene: TRBD1
V gene: TRBV30
CDR3 length: 14

CDR3 protein: CASSPNGARNEQFF
CDR3 DNA: TGTGCCAGCTCACCAAATGGGGCCAGGAATGAGCAGTTCTTC
J gene: TRBJ2-1
clone size: NA
D gene: NA
V gene: TRBV18
CDR3 length: 14

CDR3 protein: CASRAQGSGNTIYF
CDR3 DNA: TGTGCCAGCAGAGCACAGGGTAGTGGAAACACCATATATTTT
J gene: TRBJ1-3
clone size: NA
D gene: NA
V gene: TRBV9
CDR3 length: 14

CDR3 protein: CAWSSGGQVNEKLFF
CDR3 DNA: TGTGCCTGGAGTTCCGGGGGACAGGTTAATGAAAAACTGTTTTTT
J gene: TRBJ1-4
clone size: NA
D gene: TRBD1
V gene: TRBV30
CDR3 length: 15

CDR3 protein: CASSVAGLVQGNEQFF
CDR3 DNA: TGTGCCAGCAGCGTAGCCGGGCTAGTTCAGGGCAATGAGCAGTTCTTC
J gene: TRBJ2-1
clone size: NA
D gene: NA
V gene: TRBV9
CDR3 length: 16

CDR3 protein: CSVETGKNYEQYF
CDR3 DNA: TGCAGCGTCGAGACAGGGAAGAACTACGAGCAGTACTTC
J gene: TRBJ2-7
clone size: NA
D gene: TRBD1
V gene: TRBV29-1
CDR3 length: 13

CDR3 protein: CASSDSRGTEAFF
CDR3 DNA: TGTGCCAGCAGTGACTCCCGCGGCACTGAAGCTTTCTTT
J gene: TRBJ1-1
clone size: NA
D gene: NA
V gene: TRBV6-4
CDR3 length: 13

CDR3 protein: CASSPPTSGTITDTQYF
CDR3 DNA: TGTGCCAGCAGCCCACCAACTAGCGGGACTATCACAGATACGCAGTATTTT
J gene: TRBJ2-3
clone size: NA
D gene: TRBD2
V gene: TRBV4-2
CDR3 length: 17

CDR3 protein: CATSRLTGVGTDTQYF
CDR3 DNA: TGTGCCACCAGCAGGTTGACAGGGGTGGGCACAGATACGCAGTATTTT
J gene: TRBJ2-3
clone size: NA
D gene: TRBD1
V gene: TRBV15
CDR3 length: 16

CDR3 protein: CASSPSRQQEGTQYF
CDR3 DNA: TGTGCCAGCAGCCCCTCAAGACAGCAGGAGGGGACCCAGTACTTC
J gene: TRBJ2-5
clone size: NA
D gene: NA
V gene: TRBV7-8
CDR3 length: 15

CDR3 protein: CSVRSYEQFF
CDR3 DNA: TGCAGCGTTCGGAGTTACGAGCAGTTCTTC
J gene: TRBJ2-1
clone size: NA
D gene: NA
V gene: TRBV29-1
CDR3 length: 10

CDR3 protein: CASSSDRVGIQYF
CDR3 DNA: TGTGCCAGCAGTTCGGACAGGGTTGGCATTCAGTACTTC
J gene: TRBJ2-4
clone size: NA
D gene: TRBD1
V gene: TRBV6-6
CDR3 length: 13

CDR3 protein: CASSQESLFSYNEQFF
CDR3 DNA: TGTGCCAGCAGCCAAGAGTCCCTCTTCTCCTACAATGAGCAGTTCTTC
J gene: TRBJ2-1
clone size: NA
D gene: NA
V gene: TRBV4-2
CDR3 length: 16

CDR3 protein: CASAGTGRYLGGKLFF
CDR3 DNA: TGTGCCAGCGCCGGGACAGGGCGGTACCTGGGCGGAAAACTGTTTTTT
J gene: TRBJ1-4
clone size: NA
D gene: TRBD1
V gene: TRBV19
CDR3 length: 16

CDR3 protein: CASSLGGGKGTGELFF
CDR3 DNA: TGTGCCAGCAGCTTAGGGGGAGGCAAGGGCACCGGGGAGCTGTTTTTT
J gene: TRBJ2-2
clone size: NA
D gene: NA
V gene: TRBV7-6
CDR3 length: 16

CDR3 protein: CASSLGAGGPIGELFF
CDR3 DNA: TGTGCCAGCAGCTTAGGGGCGGGAGGGCCCATCGGGGAGCTGTTTTTT
J gene: TRBJ2-2
clone size: NA
D gene: TRBD2
V gene: TRBV7-8
CDR3 length: 16

CDR3 protein: CASSPGQGIPGELFF
CDR3 DNA: TGCGCCAGCAGCCCGGGACAGGGTATTCCCGGGGAGCTGTTTTTT
J gene: TRBJ2-2
clone size: NA
D gene: TRBD1
V gene: TRBV10-1
CDR3 length: 15

CDR3 protein: CASSEGTSGIYEQYF
CDR3 DNA: TGTGCCAGCAGTGAGGGGACTAGCGGGATATACGAGCAGTACTTC
J gene: TRBJ2-7
clone size: NA
D gene: TRBD2
V gene: TRBV2
CDR3 length: 15

CDR3 protein: CASSLEGVETQYF
CDR3 DNA: TGTGCCAGCAGCTTAGAGGGGGTCGAGACCCAGTACTTC
J gene: TRBJ2-5
clone size: NA
D gene: NA
V gene: TRBV7-3
CDR3 length: 13

CDR3 protein: CSVGQGAEGYTF
CDR3 DNA: TGCAGCGTTGGACAGGGGGCAGAAGGCTACACCTTC
J gene: TRBJ1-2
clone size: NA
D gene: TRBD1
V gene: TRBV29-1
CDR3 length: 12

CDR3 protein: CASSRDSQETQYF
CDR3 DNA: TGTGCCAGCAGCCGGGACAGCCAAGAGACCCAGTACTTC
J gene: TRBJ2-5
clone size: NA
D gene: TRBD1
V gene: TRBV7-9
CDR3 length: 13

CDR3 protein: CASSENRAGANVLTF
CDR3 DNA: TGCGCCAGCAGCGAAAACAGGGCTGGGGCCAACGTCCTGACTTTC
J gene: TRBJ2-6
clone size: NA
D gene: NA
V gene: TRBV4-1
CDR3 length: 15

CDR3 protein: CASSVGGANYGYTF
CDR3 DNA: TGTGCCAGCAGCGTAGGGGGCGCTAACTATGGCTACACCTTC
J gene: TRBJ1-2
clone size: NA
D gene: NA
V gene: TRBV9
CDR3 length: 14

CDR3 protein: CAISARDRGYEQYF
CDR3 DNA: TGTGCCATCAGTGCCCGGGACAGGGGCTACGAGCAGTACTTC
J gene: TRBJ2-7
clone size: NA
D gene: TRBD1
V gene: TRBV10-3
CDR3 length: 14

CDR3 protein: CSVDLYTEAFF
CDR3 DNA: TGCAGCGTTGACCTGTACACTGAAGCTTTCTTT
J gene: TRBJ1-1
clone size: few
D gene: NA
V gene: TRBV29-1
CDR3 length: 11

CDR3 protein: CASSGTLYEQYF
CDR3 DNA: TGTGCCAGCAGCGGGACTCTTTACGAGCAGTACTTC
J gene: TRBJ2-7
clone size: NA
D gene: NA
V gene: TRBV28
CDR3 length: 12

CDR3 protein: CASSGQGSHPYEQYF
CDR3 DNA: TGTGCCAGTAGCGGACAGGGGTCGCACCCCTACGAGCAGTACTTC
J gene: TRBJ2-7
clone size: NA
D gene: TRBD1
V gene: TRBV19
CDR3 length: 15

CDR3 protein: CASSSHREGWNTGELFF
CDR3 DNA: TGTGCCAGCAGCTCCCACAGGGAGGGGTGGAACACCGGGGAGCTGTTTTTT
J gene: TRBJ2-2
clone size: NA
D gene: NA
V gene: TRBV14
CDR3 length: 17

CDR3 protein: CASSQDLGGPGNQPQHF
CDR3 DNA: TGCGCCAGCAGCCAAGATCTCGGGGGGCCGGGCAATCAGCCCCAGCATTTT
J gene: TRBJ1-5
clone size: NA
D gene: NA
V gene: TRBV4-3
CDR3 length: 17

CDR3 protein: CASSQRTVVTGELFF
CDR3 DNA: TGCGCCAGCAGCCAAAGAACAGTTGTCACCGGGGAGCTGTTTTTT
J gene: TRBJ2-2
clone size: NA
D gene: NA
V gene: TRBV4-1
CDR3 length: 15

CDR3 protein: CASSLSALSEAFF
CDR3 DNA: TGCGCCAGCAGCTTGTCTGCGCTTTCGGAAGCTTTCTTT
J gene: TRBJ1-1
clone size: NA
D gene: NA
V gene: TRBV5-1
CDR3 length: 13

CDR3 protein: CASSVGTDNEKLFF
CDR3 DNA: TGTGCCAGCAGCGTAGGGACAGATAATGAAAAACTGTTTTTT
J gene: TRBJ1-4
clone size: NA
D gene: NA
V gene: TRBV9
CDR3 length: 14